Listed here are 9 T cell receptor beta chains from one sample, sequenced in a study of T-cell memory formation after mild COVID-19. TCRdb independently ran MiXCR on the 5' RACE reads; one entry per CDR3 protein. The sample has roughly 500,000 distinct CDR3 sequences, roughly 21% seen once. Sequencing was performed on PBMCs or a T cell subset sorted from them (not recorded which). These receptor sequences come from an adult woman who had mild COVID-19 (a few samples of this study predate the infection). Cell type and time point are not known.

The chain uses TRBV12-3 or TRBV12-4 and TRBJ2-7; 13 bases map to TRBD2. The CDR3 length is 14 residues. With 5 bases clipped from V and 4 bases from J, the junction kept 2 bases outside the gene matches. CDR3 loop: CASSGGLAGYEQYF. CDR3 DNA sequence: TGTGCCAGCAGTGGGGGACTAGCGGGATACGAGCAGTACTTC.

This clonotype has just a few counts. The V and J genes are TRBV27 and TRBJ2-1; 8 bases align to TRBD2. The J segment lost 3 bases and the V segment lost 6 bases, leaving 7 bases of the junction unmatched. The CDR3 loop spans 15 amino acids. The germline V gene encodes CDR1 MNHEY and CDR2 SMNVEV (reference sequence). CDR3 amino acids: CASSHTSGDYNEQFF. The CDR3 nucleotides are TGTGCCAGCAGCCATACTAGCGGAGACTACAATGAGCAGTTCTTC.

Here the CDR3 reads CASSSRASWGANVLTF. In nucleotides, the CDR3 is TGTGCCAGCAGCTCGCGGGCCTCGTGGGGGGCCAACGTCCTGACTTTC. The chain combines TRBV3-1 with TRBJ2-6, with D perhaps TRBD2 (5 bases). The germline gives CDR1 LGHDT, CDR2 YNNKEL (reference sequence). The CDR3 is 16 residues long. Between the trimmed V and J ends, which lost 5 bases and 4 bases, there was a span of 15 bases.

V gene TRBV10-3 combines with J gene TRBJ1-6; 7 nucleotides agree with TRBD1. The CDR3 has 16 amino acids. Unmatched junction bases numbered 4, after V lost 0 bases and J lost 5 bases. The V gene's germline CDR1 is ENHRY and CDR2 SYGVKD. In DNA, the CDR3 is TGTGCCATCAGTGAGTCCGGGACAGTGAATAATTCACCCCTCCACTTT. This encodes CAISESGTVNNSPLHF.

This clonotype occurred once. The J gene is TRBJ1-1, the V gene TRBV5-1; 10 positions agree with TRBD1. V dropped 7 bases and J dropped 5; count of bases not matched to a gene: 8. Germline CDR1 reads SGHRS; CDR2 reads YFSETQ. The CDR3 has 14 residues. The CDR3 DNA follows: TGCGCCAGCGGTAAGGACAGGGGGGGGACTGAAGCTTTCTTT. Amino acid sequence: CASGKDRGGTEAFF.

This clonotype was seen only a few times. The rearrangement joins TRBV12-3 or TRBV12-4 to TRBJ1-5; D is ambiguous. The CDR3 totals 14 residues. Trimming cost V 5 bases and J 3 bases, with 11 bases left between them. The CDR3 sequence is CASSDGLDNQPQHF. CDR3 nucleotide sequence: TGTGCCAGCAGTGATGGGCTGGACAATCAGCCCCAGCATTTT.

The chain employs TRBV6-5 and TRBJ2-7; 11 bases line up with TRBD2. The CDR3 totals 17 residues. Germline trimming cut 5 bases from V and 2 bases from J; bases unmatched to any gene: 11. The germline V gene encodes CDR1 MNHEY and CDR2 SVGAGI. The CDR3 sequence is CASSRLAGGDKTYEQYF. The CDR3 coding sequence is TGTGCCAGCAGTAGGCTAGCGGGGGGTGACAAGACCTACGAGCAGTACTTC.

The CDR3 sequence is CASSSPDRGRMAFF. In DNA form, the CDR3 reads TGTGCCAGCAGCTCACCGGACAGGGGGCGAATGGCTTTCTTT. This chain joins TRBV7-2 and TRBJ1-1, with TRBD1 identical over 11 bases. The germline gives CDR1 SGHTA, CDR2 FQGNSA. V dropped 4 bases and J dropped 11; count of bases not matched to a gene: 9. CDR3 length: 14 amino acids.

The CDR3 bases are TGTGCCAGCAGCCCAATATTAGAGACCCAGTACTTC. It is translated as CASSPILETQYF. This rearrangement joins TRBV28 to TRBJ2-5, with unresolved D. Germline V gene sequence: CDR1 MDHEN, CDR2 SYDVKM. This CDR3 has 12 amino acids. Trimming stripped 6 bases from V and 4 bases from J, with 9 bases between. The complete variable domain, with remaining parts taken from reference TRBV28 and TRBJ2-5, reads DVKVTQSSRYLVKRTGEKVFLECVQDMDHENMFWYRQDPGLGLRLIYFSYDVKMKEKGDIPEGYSVSREKKERFSLILESASTNQTSMYLCASSPILETQYFGPGTRLLVL.